Shown below are 18 T cell receptor beta chains from a single sample sequenced in a study of cytomegalovirus exposure and HLA in healthy donors. PCR used 60 Vbeta primers and 13 Jbeta primers. Libraries were prepared by immunoSEQ multiplex PCR; TCRdb keeps only in-frame clonotypes and omits some of them. In the table there are 150,000 to 180,000 clones, about four fifths of which are singletons. Sequences were obtained from PBMCs. The receptor source for this set is a man between 18 and 29 years old in good health and CMV-seronegative.

The chain joins TRBV9 to TRBJ1-1; 8 bases agree with TRBD1. The V gene end was trimmed by 3 bases and the J gene end by 5 bases; junction bases not matched to a gene: 9. CDR1 and CDR2 (germline): SGDLS, YYNGEE. The CDR3 sequence is 15 residues long. The CDR3 DNA reads as TGTGCCAGCAGCGGGATGACAGGGGCGCTGACTGAAGCTTTCTTT. This encodes CASSGMTGALTEAFF.

The V and J genes are TRBV2 and TRBJ2-3, with 16 bases identical to TRBD2. Per germline, CDR1 SNHLY and CDR2 FYNNEI. The V and J ends lost 2 bases and 3 bases, in that order; junction bases with no gene match: 8. CDR3 length equals 19 residues. The CDR3 loop reads CASSELGLAGGAGTDTQYF. The CDR3 DNA is TGTGCCAGCAGTGAACTGGGACTAGCGGGGGGGGCAGGAACAGATACGCAGTATTTT.

V and J are TRBV5-1 and TRBJ1-2; perhaps TRBD1 as D (5 bases). The V gene's germline CDR1 is SGHRS and CDR2 YFSETQ. The CDR3 runs to 13 residues. The germline V and J ends were trimmed by 5 bases and 8 bases, with 16 bases remaining between them. Here the CDR3 DNA reads TGCGCCAGCAGATGGGACCCGGAGGGGGGCTACACCTTC. Amino acid sequence: CASRWDPEGGYTF. Full variable domain (remainder filled in from reference TRBV5-1 and TRBJ1-2): KAGVTQTPRYLIKTRGQQVTLSCSPISGHRSVSWYQQTPGQGLQFLFEYFSETQRNKGNFPGRFSGRQFSNSRSEMNVSTLELGDSALYLCASRWDPEGGYTFGSGTRLTVV.

This sequence joins TRBV9 and TRBJ2-1; D is possibly TRBD2 (6 bases). Trimming removed 0 bases from V and 3 bases from J, with 10 bases in between. The CDR3 consists of 15 residues. The germline V gene has CDR1 SGDLS and CDR2 YYNGEE. The CDR3 sequence is CASSVEGRDYNEQFF. The CDR3 coding sequence is TGTGCCAGCAGCGTAGAGGGGCGGGACTACAATGAGCAGTTCTTC.

The chain employs TRBV28 and TRBJ1-1, with D possibly TRBD1 on 5 matching bases. The length of the CDR3 is 12 residues. Trimming cost V 8 bases and J 8 bases, with 15 bases left between them. The V gene's germline CDR1 is MDHEN and CDR2 SYDVKM. CDR3 in DNA: TGTGCCAGCTATCTGCAGGGAGGCGAAGCTTTCTTT. Its protein is CASYLQGGEAFF.

A few counts support this clone. The CDR3 sequence: CASSDDAGGHNEQFF. The CDR3 DNA follows: TGTGCCAGCAGTGACGATGCGGGGGGGCACAATGAGCAGTTCTTC. This chain connects TRBV6-4 to TRBJ2-1, with 9 bases matching TRBD2. J gave up 5 bases and V 2 bases, and 4 bases lay outside the gene matches. From germline, CDR1 is MRHNA and CDR2 SNTAGT. The CDR3 contains 15 residues.

The chain recombines TRBV27 with TRBJ1-1, with 9 bases fitting TRBD1. The CDR3 extends over 12 amino acids. With 6 bases clipped from V and 6 bases from J, the junction kept 2 bases outside the gene matches. CDR1 is MNHEY, CDR2 SMNVEV, per germline (reference sequence). CDR3 coding DNA: TGTGCCAGCAGCTGGACAGGGGCTGAAGCTTTCTTT. Protein sequence: CASSWTGAEAFF.

In nucleotides, the CDR3 is TGTGCCAGTAGAGAAATCCGGGACACCTACAATGAGCAGTTCTTC. It translates to CASREIRDTYNEQFF. This rearrangement joins TRBV19 to TRBJ2-1; possibly TRBD1 for D (6 bases). V shed 6 bases and J shed 2 bases, with 14 bases lying between them. The CDR3 consists of 15 residues. Germline V gene data show CDR1 as LNHDA and CDR2 as SQIVND (reference sequence).

This clone was found a few times. The chain couples TRBV6-6 to TRBJ2-5; 7 bases agree with TRBD1. CDR1 is MNHNY, CDR2 SVGAGI, per germline (reference sequence). V was pared by 5 bases and J by 1 base, with 4 bases of the junction left unmatched. This CDR3 has 14 amino acids. CDR3 in amino acids: CASSPWDSQETQYF. CDR3 DNA sequence: TGTGCCAGCAGTCCATGGGACAGCCAAGAGACCCAGTACTTC.

The V and J genes are TRBV4-2 and TRBJ1-5; the D is unclear. Germline V lookup: CDR1 LGHNA, CDR2 YNFKEQ. The germline V and J ends were trimmed by 0 bases and 7 bases, with 7 bases remaining between them. The CDR3 loop spans 13 amino acids. CDR3 coding DNA: TGTGCCAGCAGCCAAGATCTCGGGCAGCCCCAGCATTTT. This translates into CASSQDLGQPQHF.

J is TRBJ2-1 and V is TRBV7-2, with 10 bases identical to TRBD2. CDR3 length: 16 residues. The junction had 11 bases not matched to a gene; V was cut back by 6 bases and J by 6 bases. The germline V gene has CDR1 SGHTA and CDR2 FQGNSA. The CDR3 sequence: CASSSQRLAGLNEQFF. The CDR3 DNA reads as TGTGCCAGCAGTTCCCAGCGACTAGCGGGTCTCAATGAGCAGTTCTTC. The whole variable domain, remainder taken from reference TRBV7-2 and TRBJ2-1, is GAGVSQSPSNKVTEKGKDVELRCDPISGHTALYWYRQSLGQGLEFLIYFQGNSAPDKSGLPSDRFSAERTGGSVSTLTIQRTQQEDSAVYLCASSSQRLAGLNEQFFGPGTRLTVL.

The V gene is TRBV2, the J gene TRBJ2-3, with D tentatively TRBD1 (6 bases). Germline-derived CDR1 and CDR2 are SNHLY and FYNNEI. The CDR3 runs to 14 residues. Trimming pared 2 bases from V and 6 bases from J, leaving 12 bases between. The CDR3 DNA reads as TGTGCCAGCAGTGAACAGGGGTATGGGGATACGCAGTATTTT. Translation: CASSEQGYGDTQYF.

This chain joins TRBV7-2 and TRBJ1-6; D is unclear. Germline V gives CDR1 SGHTA, CDR2 FQGNSA. The CDR3 runs to 14 residues. V was clipped by 1 base and J by 8 bases, with 9 bases between them. The DNA of the CDR3 is TGTGCCAGCAGCTTAGATAACGGGGATTCACCCCTCCACTTT. Its protein product is CASSLDNGDSPLHF.

CDR3: CASSLWRDTLVYNEQFF. CDR3 bases: TGTGCCAGCAGCCTCTGGCGGGATACCTTGGTTTACAATGAGCAGTTCTTC. This sequence joins TRBV7-6 and TRBJ2-1; tentative D call: TRBD2 (6 bases). The CDR3 length is 17 residues. CDR1 and CDR2 (germline): SGHVS, FNYEAQ. Between the trimmed V and J ends, which lost 5 bases and 4 bases, there was a span of 21 bases.

This clone was detected only a few times. V is TRBV7-2 and J is TRBJ2-3; D uncertain. The germline V and J ends were trimmed by 2 bases and 0 bases, with 15 bases remaining between them. This CDR3 region has 17 residues. Per germline, CDR1 SGHTA and CDR2 FQGNSA. The CDR3 loop is CASSLSPGQTSTDTQYF. The CDR3 region has the DNA TGTGCCAGCAGCTTATCCCCGGGTCAGACTAGCACAGATACGCAGTATTTT.

The gene calls are TRBV7-6 and TRBJ1-1; 8 bases match TRBD1. The CDR3 loop spans 15 amino acids. V was pared by 5 bases and J by 2 bases, with 7 bases of the junction left unmatched. In germline, CDR1 is SGHVS, CDR2 FNYEAQ. CDR3 nucleotides: TGTGCCAGCAGCGCTGGGACAGGCTTAAACACTGAAGCTTTCTTT. This gives the protein CASSAGTGLNTEAFF.

J is TRBJ2-6 and V is TRBV30; a weak D match, TRBD1 (6 bases). The CDR3 covers 16 residues. V was shortened by 5 bases and J by 0 bases, with 14 bases between the two germline ends. From germline, CDR1 is GTSNPN and CDR2 SVGIG (reference sequence). The CDR3 nucleotides are TGTGCCTGGCGGGCAGGGGAAACCTCTGGGGCCAACGTCCTGACTTTC. Translation: CAWRAGETSGANVLTF.

This clone was counted once. The gene calls are TRBV5-1 and TRBJ2-7, with 9 bases matching TRBD1. Unmatched junction bases numbered 5, after V lost 3 bases and J lost 4 bases. CDR3 length equals 14 residues. CDR1 SGHRS and CDR2 YFSETQ come from the germline V gene. The CDR3 DNA sequence: TGCGCCAGCAGCTCCGGGACAGGGTCTTACGAGCAGTACGTC. Amino acids: CASSSGTGSYEQYV.